Listed below are T cell receptor beta chains from one sample, sequenced in a study of cytomegalovirus exposure and HLA in healthy donors. Only in-frame clones appear in the TCRdb table, and some are missing; sequencing was by immunoSEQ multiplex PCR. The table includes around 190,000 clones, around 77% detected once. Source material: PBMCs. The source of these receptors is a woman under 40 in good health and CMV-seronegative. The CDR3 runs from the conserved cysteine through the conserved F or W. The D gene is left open where the match is weak. Expanded clones are given a class, and other clones once, few, many or no size at all.

TGTGCCAGCAGCTTAGGGCTAGCGGCTTACAATGAGCAGTTCTTC	CASSLGLAAYNEQFF	TRBJ2-1	15	few	TRBV7-2	TRBD2
TGTGCCTGGAACCAGGGAAACTATGGCTACACCTTC	CAWNQGNYGYTF	TRBJ1-2	12	.	TRBV30	.
TGCAGCGTTGGCGACTTACGTCCTTCGGGTGAGCAGTTCTTC	CSVGDLRPSGEQFF	TRBJ2-1	14	.	TRBV29-1	.
TGTGCCAGCAGCTTAGGACGGACAGCCGGAGAGACCCAGTACTTC	CASSLGRTAGETQYF	TRBJ2-5	15	once	TRBV7-8	.
TGCGCCAGCAGCGCTCAGGGGTTATACTCCTACGAGCAGTACTTC	CASSAQGLYSYEQYF	TRBJ2-7	15	.	TRBV5-1	.
TGTGCCAGCAGCCAAGGGTTTCGGCGGTCGGGGGGTAGCGGGGAGCTGTTTTTT	CASSQGFRRSGGSGELFF	TRBJ2-2	18	.	TRBV4-2	TRBD2
TGTGCCAGCAGCTTATGGATTTCGGGATTCTCCTACGAGCAGTACTTC	CASSLWISGFSYEQYF	TRBJ2-7	16	.	TRBV11-1	.
TGTGCCAGTAGTATAAGCTCCGCAACTAATGAAAAACTGTTTTTT	CASSISSATNEKLFF	TRBJ1-4	15	.	TRBV19	.
TGCGCCAGCAGCCCGCCTACTTTGACAGGGGTGCTGGGCTACACCTTC	CASSPPTLTGVLGYTF	TRBJ1-2	16	.	TRBV5-1	TRBD1
TGTGCCAGCAGTTCAGGTGATAGAAGCAATCAGCCCCAGCATTTT	CASSSGDRSNQPQHF	TRBJ1-5	15	.	TRBV6-6	.
TGTGCCAGCAATCCGGGACAGTTCGTCAATCAGCCCCAGCATTTT	CASNPGQFVNQPQHF	TRBJ1-5	15	.	TRBV2	TRBD1
TGTGCCAGCAGTTTTAAGACGCGGGAGAATAGCACAGATACGCAGTATTTT	CASSFKTRENSTDTQYF	TRBJ2-3	17	.	TRBV12-1	.
TGTGCCAGCAGCTGGAGACTAGCGGGAGCCTACAATGAGCAGTTCTTC	CASSWRLAGAYNEQFF	TRBJ2-1	16	.	TRBV9	TRBD2
TGTGCCTCCGGTGCAGCGTATCAGCCCCAGCATTTT	CASGAAYQPQHF	TRBJ1-5	12	.	TRBV2	.
TGTGCCAGCAGCTTTTGGGACAGGGACTATGGCTACACCTTC	CASSFWDRDYGYTF	TRBJ1-2	14	.	TRBV5-6	TRBD1
TGTGCCAGCAGCCCACAGGTGGGAATTACCTACGAGCAGTACTTC	CASSPQVGITYEQYF	TRBJ2-7	15	once	TRBV7-2	.
TGTGCCAGCAGTTACATGGTGGGGAGCTCCTACGAGCAGTACTTC	CASSYMVGSSYEQYF	TRBJ2-7	15	.	TRBV6-6	.
TGTGCCAGCAGTTCACTCCGGACTAGCGGTAGCTCCTACAATGAGCAGTTCTTC	CASSSLRTSGSSYNEQFF	TRBJ2-1	18	.	TRBV7-2	TRBD2
TGCGCCAGCAGCCAAGATCGCGGGACTAGCGGCCATGAGCAGTTCTTC	CASSQDRGTSGHEQFF	TRBJ2-1	16	few	TRBV4-1	TRBD2
TGCGCCAGCAGCCAAGTATCCGGTCCTCCCTACGAGCAGTACTTC	CASSQVSGPPYEQYF	TRBJ2-7	15	.	TRBV4-1	.
TGTGCCAGCAGCTCGACAGGGTCTGGAAACACCATATATTTT	CASSSTGSGNTIYF	TRBJ1-3	14	.	TRBV7-9	TRBD1
TGTGCCAGCAGTACCGGACACTTCACCTATGGCTACACCTTC	CASSTGHFTYGYTF	TRBJ1-2	14	.	TRBV6-5	.
TGCGCCAGCAGCCAAGTGGCTAGCGTCACAGATACGCAGTATTTT	CASSQVASVTDTQYF	TRBJ2-3	15	.	TRBV4-1	.
TGTGCCAGCAACGCGGGTATAGGGGAAAAACTGTTTTTT	CASNAGIGEKLFF	TRBJ1-4	13	.	TRBV14	.
TGCGCCAGCAGCCAGGGACAGGGCGCTTCCGAGCAGTACTTC	CASSQGQGASEQYF	TRBJ2-7	14	.	TRBV5-1	TRBD1
TGCGCCAGCAGCTTGTATCCCCCCTCCTTAGCGGACCACAATGAGCAGTTCTTC	CASSLYPPSLADHNEQFF	TRBJ2-1	18	.	TRBV5-1	.
TGTGCCAGCAGCTACGGGAGCCACTCCTACGAGCAGTACTTC	CASSYGSHSYEQYF	TRBJ2-7	14	.	TRBV5-4	.
TGTGCCAGCAGTATAAGACAGGGGGGTTCGAACACCGGGGAGCTGTTTTTT	CASSIRQGGSNTGELFF	TRBJ2-2	17	.	TRBV2	TRBD1
TGTGCCAGCAGTGGACAGGACAGGGGGCAAGAGACCCAGTACTTC	CASSGQDRGQETQYF	TRBJ2-5	15	.	TRBV6-1	TRBD1
TGTGCCAGCTCACCCTTGACAGATTCGGGAAACACCATATATTTT	CASSPLTDSGNTIYF	TRBJ1-3	15	few	TRBV18	.
TGTGCCAGCAGTAGTTCGTTGCGGGGGCTCAACTCCTACGAGCAGTACTTC	CASSSSLRGLNSYEQYF	TRBJ2-7	17	few	TRBV2	.
TGTGCCAGCGGGACAGGGTTGAATCAGCCCCAGCATTTT	CASGTGLNQPQHF	TRBJ1-5	13	.	TRBV6-1	TRBD1
TGCAGCGTTGAAGACCCCCTAACAGGGAGCACAGATACGCAGTATTTT	CSVEDPLTGSTDTQYF	TRBJ2-3	16	.	TRBV29-1	.
TGCGCCAGCAGCTTGGTAGCTCATGTGCCTGAGGAGACCCAGTACTTC	CASSLVAHVPEETQYF	TRBJ2-5	16	.	TRBV5-1	.
TGTGCCAGCAGCCCCTCAGATACGCAGTATTTT	CASSPSDTQYF	TRBJ2-3	11	.	TRBV6-5	.
TGCGCCAGCAGCTCCCAGGGGAGCTCCTATAATTCACCCCTCCACTTT	CASSSQGSSYNSPLHF	TRBJ1-6	16	few	TRBV5-1	.
TGCAGCGTAGACGCAGGACGGAGGAATACGCAGTATTTT	CSVDAGRRNTQYF	TRBJ2-3	13	.	TRBV29-1	.
TGTGCCAGCAGTGAACGGGGAATGGATGAAGCTTTCTTT	CASSERGMDEAFF	TRBJ1-1	13	.	TRBV2	.
TGTGCCAGCAGTAAACTCGACATTTTGGATGGCTACCCCTTC	CASSKLDILDGYPF	TRBJ1-2	14	.	TRBV28	.
TGTGCCAGCAGCCCCTCTACTAGCGGGAGGTCCGGGGAGCTGTTTTTT	CASSPSTSGRSGELFF	TRBJ2-2	16	.	TRBV7-2	TRBD2
TGTGCCAGCAGTGAAGGCTGGGCCTCCTATGGCTACACCTTC	CASSEGWASYGYTF	TRBJ1-2	14	few	TRBV6-1	.
TGTGCCACCCAAGCGTGGAACACTGAAGCTTTCTTT	CATQAWNTEAFF	TRBJ1-1	12	.	TRBV2	.
TGTGCCAGCAGCTTAGACCCTCGGGGGATCCGGGCACCCCTCCACTTT	CASSLDPRGIRAPLHF	TRBJ1-6	16	.	TRBV11-2	.
TGCGCCAGCAGCTCGCACCCCCACAGGGAAAAACCGGTTTACGAGCAGTACTTC	CASSSHPHREKPVYEQYF	TRBJ2-7	18	.	TRBV5-1	.
TGTGCCAGTACGCCGGGACTAGCGTACAATGAGCAGTTCTTC	CASTPGLAYNEQFF	TRBJ2-1	14	few	TRBV5-6	TRBD2
TGTGCCAGCAGCTTGGGACAGGGGGGATCCTACGAGCAGTACTTC	CASSLGQGGSYEQYF	TRBJ2-7	15	.	TRBV7-3	TRBD1
TGTGCCAGCAGGGACAGGGGTGCCTCCTACGAGCAGTACTTC	CASRDRGASYEQYF	TRBJ2-7	14	.	TRBV2	TRBD1
TGTGCCAGCAGAACCGGGACTAATACCGGGGAGCTGTTTTTT	CASRTGTNTGELFF	TRBJ2-2	14	.	TRBV6-6	TRBD2
TGCAGCGCACTCAGGGGAGTAGGGACTGAAGCTTTCTTT	CSALRGVGTEAFF	TRBJ1-1	13	.	TRBV29-1	.
TGCGCCAGCAGCTTGAGCGGGACTAGAGCCTACGAGCAGTACTTC	CASSLSGTRAYEQYF	TRBJ2-7	15	.	TRBV5-1	TRBD2
TGTGCCAGCTCACCACCGGCTTTACAAGAGACCCAGTACTTC	CASSPPALQETQYF	TRBJ2-5	14	.	TRBV18	.
TGTGCCAGCTCAGTCGGACAGGGGGCCTACAATGAGCAGTTCTTC	CASSVGQGAYNEQFF	TRBJ2-1	15	.	TRBV18	TRBD1
TGTGCCAGCAGTTTAATACAGGCTAATGAAAAACTGTTTTTT	CASSLIQANEKLFF	TRBJ1-4	14	.	TRBV27	.